This T cell receptor (beta chain) derives from a study of blood T cell repertoires in COVID-19. This clone has more than one count but fewer than ten. The method was immunoSEQ multiplex PCR; TCRdb's version includes in-frame clones alone and lacks a portion of them. The sample carries a few hundred thousand clones, about 90% recorded once. Trimming removed 4 bases from V and 0 bases from J, with 7 bases in between. Germline CDR1 LGHDT, CDR2 YNNKEL (reference sequence). The CDR3 consists of 15 residues. This rearrangement joins TRBV3-1 (or the pseudogene TRBV3-2) to TRBJ2-6, with D tentatively TRBD2 (5 bases). Sequencing was carried out using peripheral blood. This sequence originates from a woman under 40 with COVID-19, enrolled during active disease. In nucleotides, the CDR3 is TGTGCCAGCAGCCGTACTAGCTCTGGGGCCAACGTCCTGACTTTC. Translated, it gives CASSRTSSGANVLTF.